The T cell receptor (beta chain) under discussion was sequenced for a study of cytomegalovirus exposure and HLA in healthy donors. On the study more broadly: Inside one of the first data releases sat 85 million or so unique TCRs taken from HLA-typed donors.

This PCR relied on a set of 60 Vbeta primers and 13 Jbeta primers. Only in-frame clones appear in the TCRdb table, and some are missing; sequencing was by immunoSEQ multiplex PCR. The table shows roughly 88,000 clones, with roughly 72% occurring only once. The CDR3 loop spans 14 amino acids. J gave up 4 bases and V 6 bases, and 6 bases lay outside the gene matches. CDR1 is MNHEY, CDR2 SVGAGI, per germline. This TCR was recovered from a man aged 25-40 years in good health and CMV-seropositive. The chain uses TRBV6-5 and TRBJ2-5, with TRBD1 matching 9 bases. The specimen was PBMCs. The CDR3: CASRQTGGRETQYF. The CDR3 DNA is TGTGCCAGCAGGCAGACAGGGGGGAGAGAGACCCAGTACTTC.